The 29 T cell receptor beta chains in this list originate from one sample, sequenced in a study of CD8 T cells in ankylosing spondylitis. One entry per CDR3 protein results from TCRdb running MiXCR on the 5' RACE reads. Counted here are under 30,000 distinct CDR3 sequences, 6.5% to 9.5% occurring once; the ten biggest clones make up roughly 30%. Sequencing input: blood. The receptor source for this set is a male donor with ankylosing spondylitis or in good health (not recorded which).

The rearrangement links TRBV7-2 to TRBJ1-2; 10 bases are a match to TRBD1. CDR1 and CDR2 (germline): SGHTA, FQGNSA. This CDR3 spans 13 amino acids. V dropped 5 bases and J dropped 8; count of bases not matched to a gene: 5. This CDR3 is CASSMTGGEGYTF. As DNA, the CDR3 is TGTGCCAGCAGCATGACAGGGGGCGAAGGCTACACCTTC.

This clonotype came up many times. The chain recombines TRBV20-1 with TRBJ2-3, with 8 bases matching TRBD2. There are 13 residues in the CDR3. J gave up 2 bases and V 3 bases, and 1 base lay outside the gene matches. Germline lookup yields CDR1 DFQATT and CDR2 SNEGSKA (reference sequence). The CDR3 nucleotides read TGCAGTGCTAGCGGGGGGGCCACAGATACGCAGTATTTT. Translating gives CSASGGATDTQYF.

The sample holds a few counts of this clonotype. The chain carries TRBV7-2 and TRBJ2-1, with D perhaps matching TRBD2 (6 bases). Germline values: CDR1 SGHTA, CDR2 FQGNSA. The length of the CDR3 is 13 residues. V lost 3 bases and J 6 bases, leaving 9 bases between the germline ends. The CDR3 DNA reads TGTGCCAGCAGCTTTAGGGGAGGCAATGAGCAGTTCTTC. This sequence encodes CASSFRGGNEQFF.

The chain is built from TRBV7-9 and TRBJ1-1, with 10 nucleotides matching TRBD1. Germline CDR1 is SEHNR and CDR2 is FQNEAQ (reference sequence). The ends lost 3 bases at V and 4 bases at J; junction bases unmatched: 8. This CDR3 comprises 16 residues. This CDR3 reads CASSFSTGGVGTEAFF. CDR3 nucleotide sequence: TGTGCCAGCAGCTTCTCGACAGGGGGCGTAGGCACTGAAGCTTTCTTT.

V gene TRBV28 combines with J gene TRBJ1-2; D gene ambiguous. This CDR3 comprises 14 residues. The V gene lost 2 bases and the J gene lost 4 bases, with 11 bases spanning the gap. Germline-derived CDR1 and CDR2 are MDHEN and SYDVKM. CDR3 loop: CASSLGSEFYGYTF. In DNA, the CDR3 is TGTGCCAGCAGTTTAGGTTCCGAATTCTATGGCTACACCTTC.

This clonotype appeared a few times. The rearrangement uses TRBV5-6 and TRBJ2-5; no clear D gene. Germline-derived CDR1 and CDR2 are SGHDT and YYEEEE. The CDR3 spans 14 residues. V lost 2 bases and J 2 bases, leaving 10 bases between the germline ends. CDR3 coding DNA: TGTGCCAGCAGCTTCTTATCTCTTCAAGAGACCCAGTACTTC. It codes for CASSFLSLQETQYF.

This clonotype was counted at least ten times. The chain joins TRBV7-2 to TRBJ1-1; the D is unclear. The V and J ends lost 1 base and 4 bases respectively, with 10 bases between them. The germline gives CDR1 SGHTA, CDR2 FQGNSA. This CDR3 region has 14 residues. CDR3 region: CASSLDWVGTEAFF. CDR3 in DNA: TGTGCCAGCAGCTTAGATTGGGTTGGCACTGAAGCTTTCTTT. The complete variable domain, with remaining parts taken from reference TRBV7-2 and TRBJ1-1, reads GAGVSQSPSNKVTEKGKDVELRCDPISGHTALYWYRQSLGQGLEFLIYFQGNSAPDKSGLPSDRFSAERTGGSVSTLTIQRTQQEDSAVYLCASSLDWVGTEAFFGQGTRLTVV.

This clonotype was recorded at least ten times. The chain couples TRBV29-1 to TRBJ1-1; 11 nucleotides align to TRBD1. The V gene end was trimmed by 6 bases and the J gene end by 4 bases; junction bases not matched to a gene: 1. The CDR3 has 12 residues. Looked up from germline, CDR1 is SQVTM and CDR2 is ANQGSEA. The CDR3 nucleotides are TGCAGCGTGGGACAGGGGGGCACTGAAGCTTTCTTT. It specifies CSVGQGGTEAFF.

The rearrangement joins TRBV29-1 to TRBJ2-1; D gene uncertain. The CDR3 runs 14 residues. V was pared by 2 bases and J by 4 bases, with 12 bases between. CDR1 SQVTM and CDR2 ANQGSEA come from the germline V gene. The CDR3 nucleotides are TGCAGCGTTGAACGCTGGGAACGATACAATGAGCAGTTCTTC. This codes for CSVERWERYNEQFF.

This clonotype appeared many times. CDR3 loop: CASSQDPTGTSYNEQFF. CDR3 sequence (DNA): TGCGCCAGCAGCCAAGACCCTACCGGGACTAGCTACAATGAGCAGTTCTTC. The gene calls are TRBV4-3 and TRBJ2-1; 8 bases align to TRBD2. Germline assignment: CDR1 LGHNA and CDR2 YSLEER. V shed 0 bases and J 3 bases; nucleotides not matched to a gene: 7. This CDR3 is built from 17 residues.

This clonotype was observed a few times. The rearrangement uses TRBV4-1 and TRBJ2-1, with 7 bases fitting TRBD1. The germline CDR1 and CDR2 sequences are MGHRA and YSYEKL. The CDR3 covers 12 residues. The junction had 3 bases not matched to a gene; V was cut back by 6 bases and J by 7 bases. CDR3 bases: TGCGCCAGCAGTCTGACAGGGAATGAGCAGTTCTTC. Its translation is CASSLTGNEQFF.

The V and J genes are TRBV29-1 and TRBJ1-1; D gene ambiguous. CDR1 is SQVTM and CDR2 is ANQGSEA in the germline V gene. V gave up 4 bases and J gave up 0 bases, with 6 bases separating them. This CDR3 is built from 12 residues. The CDR3 sequence: CSVVALNTEAFF. The CDR3 nucleotides read TGCAGCGTTGTTGCCTTGAACACTGAAGCTTTCTTT.

The CDR3 sequence: CASSSGNIQYF. Written as DNA, the CDR3 is TGCGCCAGCAGTAGCGGAAACATTCAGTACTTC. The J gene is TRBJ2-4, the V gene TRBV4-3; possible D gene TRBD2, 6 bases. CDR1 is LGHNA and CDR2 is YSLEER in the germline V gene. This CDR3 has 11 amino acids. V dropped 6 bases and J dropped 6 bases, with 6 bases sitting between them.

The rearrangement joins TRBV7-9 to TRBJ1-4, with TRBD1 matching 7 bases. The CDR3 runs 16 residues. CDR1 SEHNR and CDR2 FQNEAQ come from the germline V gene (reference sequence). V trimming: 1 base; J trimming: 6 bases; junction bases outside the gene matches: 8. The CDR3 sequence: CASSLGRTGLDEKLFF. The DNA of the CDR3 is TGTGCCAGCAGCTTAGGGCGGACAGGCCTCGATGAAAAACTGTTTTTT.

The CDR3 nucleotides read TGTGCCAGCAGCCACGGGACTCACATCACAGATACGCAGTATTTT. Amino acid sequence: CASSHGTHITDTQYF. The rearrangement links TRBV28 to TRBJ2-3, with D maybe TRBD2 (6 bases). The germline V gene has CDR1 MDHEN and CDR2 SYDVKM. Trimming took off 6 bases at V and 2 bases at J, with 15 bases between the two ends. The CDR3 contains 15 residues.

This clonotype was seen a few times. The rearrangement uses TRBV5-4 and TRBJ2-2; D is unclear. Germline V gene data show CDR1 as SGHNT and CDR2 as YYREEE (reference sequence). This CDR3 is built from 13 residues. Trimming removed 4 bases at V and 2 bases at J, with 6 bases between. The CDR3 protein is CASSEYNTGELFF. For the CDR3, the DNA is TGTGCCAGCAGCGAGTACAACACCGGGGAGCTGTTTTTT.

This clonotype has more than one count but fewer than ten. V is TRBV20-1 and J is TRBJ1-1; no reliable D call. The CDR3 is 15 residues long. Deletions cut 0 bases from V and 0 bases from J, with 11 bases between. Per the germline V gene, CDR1 is DFQATT and CDR2 is SNEGSKA (reference sequence). Written as DNA, the CDR3 is TGCAGTGCTAGAGATTTAAGGCGGATGAACACTGAAGCTTTCTTT. This gives the protein CSARDLRRMNTEAFF.

The chain is built from TRBV20-1 and TRBJ2-7; D tentatively fits TRBD1 or TRBD2 (6 bases each). The CDR3 runs to 14 residues. The V gene's germline CDR1 is DFQATT and CDR2 SNEGSKA (reference sequence). With 5 bases removed from V and 0 bases from J, the gap between germline ends came to 14 bases. For the CDR3, the DNA is TGCAGTGCTCTAGACCCGGGGGCCTCCTACGAGCAGTACGTC. Translated, it gives CSALDPGASYEQYV.

This clonotype was observed a few times. The chain joins TRBV7-9 to TRBJ2-3; D not certain. Germline-derived CDR1 and CDR2 are SEHNR and FQNEAQ (reference sequence). CDR3 length: 12 residues. V lost 5 bases and J 4 bases, leaving 7 bases between the germline ends. CDR3 region: CASSPMPDTQYF. The CDR3 DNA follows: TGTGCCAGCAGCCCTATGCCAGATACGCAGTATTTT. Full variable domain (remainder filled in from reference TRBV7-9 and TRBJ2-3): DTGVSQNPRHKITKRGQNVTFRCDPISEHNRLYWYRQTLGQGPEFLTYFQNEAQLEKSRLLSDRFSAERPKGSFSTLEIQRTEQGDSAMYLCASSPMPDTQYFGPGTRLTVL.

This chain links TRBV20-1 with TRBJ2-3; D is unclear. V was clipped by 0 bases and J by 0 bases, with 10 bases between them. The CDR3 runs 15 residues. From germline, CDR1 is DFQATT and CDR2 SNEGSKA (reference sequence). CDR3 residues: CSARDLGGSTDTQYF. For the CDR3, the DNA is TGCAGTGCTAGAGATCTGGGCGGCAGCACAGATACGCAGTATTTT.

This clonotype came up a few times. The CDR3 DNA sequence: TGCAGCGTTGTGGGGACGTTCCCCTACGAGCAGTACTTC. Translating it yields CSVVGTFPYEQYF. The chain has TRBV29-1 and TRBJ2-7; D could derive from TRBD1 or TRBD2 (5 bases each). Germline loops: CDR1 SQVTM, CDR2 ANQGSEA. Trimming left V 4 bases short and J 2 bases short, with 12 bases between. The CDR3 has 13 amino acids.

Here the CDR3 DNA reads TGCGCCAGCAGCTTTGGCGGGGTCCAAGAGACCCAGTACTTC. Its protein product is CASSFGGVQETQYF. The chain combines TRBV5-1 with TRBJ2-5, with D tentatively TRBD2 (6 bases). The CDR3 has 14 amino acids. Germline V CDR1 and CDR2: SGHRS, YFSETQ. V was cut by 2 bases and J by 1 base, with 9 bases left in between. The full variable domain, with the rest looked up from reference TRBV5-1 and TRBJ2-5, is KAGVTQTPRYLIKTRGQQVTLSCSPISGHRSVSWYQQTPGQGLQFLFEYFSETQRNKGNFPGRFSGRQFSNSRSEMNVSTLELGDSALYLCASSFGGVQETQYFGPGTRLLVL.

The gene calls are TRBV12-3 or TRBV12-4 and TRBJ2-1; 8 nucleotides agree with TRBD2. Trimming at V came to 6 bases and at J to 13 bases, leaving 8 bases not matched to a gene. This CDR3 has 12 amino acids. In DNA form, the CDR3 reads TGTGCCAGCAGCATAGTTGGGACTAGTCAGTTCTTC. Translated: CASSIVGTSQFF.

This sequence joins TRBV29-1 and TRBJ2-1; 11 nucleotides match TRBD2. The CDR3 runs to 14 residues. CDR1 is SQVTM and CDR2 is ANQGSEA in the germline V gene. V shed 3 bases, J shed 9 bases, and the junction held 7 bases outside the gene matches. The CDR3 reads CSVDGLAGGGEQFF. As DNA, the CDR3 is TGCAGCGTTGATGGTCTAGCGGGAGGAGGTGAGCAGTTCTTC.

The rearrangement links TRBV20-1 to TRBJ2-3, with 8 bases identical to TRBD1. Germline-derived CDR1 and CDR2 are DFQATT and SNEGSKA (reference sequence). J gave up 4 bases and V 3 bases, and 9 bases lay outside the gene matches. This CDR3 region has 15 residues. The CDR3 sequence: CSASKRTGSPDTQYF. In nucleotides, the CDR3 is TGCAGTGCTAGCAAGCGGACAGGGTCCCCAGATACGCAGTATTTT.

This clonotype has ten or more counts. The gene calls are TRBV28 and TRBJ2-7, with D perhaps being TRBD1 or TRBD2 (6 bases each). In germline, CDR1 is MDHEN, CDR2 SYDVKM. The V end was cut by 3 bases, the J end by 5 bases, with 11 bases between. The CDR3 spans 13 residues. The CDR3 spells CASSFRGPHEQYV. The CDR3, as DNA: TGTGCCAGCAGTTTCCGGGGGCCCCACGAGCAGTACGTC.

This clonotype has a count of ten or more. The chain is built from TRBV3-1 and TRBJ2-7; TRBD1 might be the D (5 bases). The CDR3 sequence is 15 residues long. V gave up 4 bases and J gave up 0 bases, with 13 bases separating them. Germline assignment: CDR1 LGHDT and CDR2 YNNKEL (reference sequence). CDR3 region: CASSPKGQGSYEQYF. The CDR3 DNA sequence: TGTGCCAGCAGCCCCAAAGGCCAGGGCTCCTACGAGCAGTACTTC.

This clonotype has at least ten counts. The gene calls are TRBV12-3 or TRBV12-4 and TRBJ1-2; 9 bases are a match to TRBD1. The CDR3 sequence is 14 residues long. Trimming took 6 bases from V and 7 from J; bases not matched to a gene: 9. The CDR3: CASSVDRGKGGYTF. For the CDR3, the DNA is TGTGCCAGCAGCGTGGACAGGGGCAAGGGTGGCTACACCTTC.

The sample holds a few counts of this clonotype. V and J are TRBV28 and TRBJ2-2, with D unresolved. Trimming stripped 3 bases from V and 3 bases from J, with 8 bases between. The CDR3 runs 14 residues. CDR1 and CDR2 (germline): MDHEN, SYDVKM. In DNA, the CDR3 is TGTGCCAGCAGTTTTTGGGCCCACACCGGGGAGCTGTTTTTT. Protein: CASSFWAHTGELFF.